Following are 27 T cell receptor beta chains from one sample sequenced in a study of beta chain features in type 1 diabetes. Study results and limitations: Type 1 diabetes patients showed a moderate but significant shortening of TCRB CDR3s in all four CD4+ subsets.

These TCRs' antigens remain unknown. The investigators reverse transcribed all of the isolated RNA, so they sequenced expressed TCRB transcripts. The protocol was immunoSEQ multiplex PCR, while the TCRdb copy is restricted to in-frame clones and leaves out a portion. Of about 650,000 clones in the sample, about an eighth were seen once. The sequencing input was naive CD4+ T cells from blood. The source of these receptors is a man aged 25-40 years with type 1 diabetes.

This clone was counted only a few times. The genes are TRBV19 and TRBJ1-6; D perhaps matches TRBD1 (5 bases). Per the germline V gene, CDR1 is LNHDA and CDR2 is SQIVND (reference sequence). This CDR3 comprises 15 residues. Trimming took 5 bases from V and 7 from J, leaving 15 bases between them. The CDR3 coding sequence is TGTGCCAGTAGTGTGAATTCGGGACGGAATTCACCCCTCCACTTT. It encodes CASSVNSGRNSPLHF.

The chain links TRBV28 to TRBJ1-2, with TRBD1 identical over 7 bases. The V segment lost 4 bases and the J segment 2 bases; nucleotides outside the gene matches: 13. This CDR3 has 17 residues. Looked up from germline, CDR1 is MDHEN and CDR2 is SYDVKM. The CDR3 protein is CASSSLGGDSQNYGYTF. For the CDR3, the DNA is TGTGCCAGCAGTTCCCTGGGGGGGGACAGCCAGAACTATGGCTACACCTTC.

The chain uses TRBV19 and TRBJ1-2; D is undetermined. CDR1 is LNHDA and CDR2 is SQIVND in the germline V gene (reference sequence). CDR3 size: 16 residues. Trimming cost V 6 bases and J 8 bases, with 25 bases left between them. DNA for the CDR3: TGTGCCAGTAGCCCAAACTGGGCAGCCCAAATTGGAGGCTACACCTTC. Its translation is CASSPNWAAQIGGYTF.

V gene TRBV11-2 combines with J gene TRBJ2-5; 9 bases map to TRBD2. The length of the CDR3 is 13 residues. The trim removed 5 bases at V and 5 bases at J, leaving 3 bases unmatched. Germline V gene data show CDR1 as SGHAT and CDR2 as FQNNGV. This CDR3 is CASSIAGVETQYF. The DNA for the CDR3 is TGTGCCAGCAGCATAGCGGGGGTGGAGACCCAGTACTTC.

This clone was counted only a few times. V is TRBV4-3 and J is TRBJ2-3; D gene unclear. Germline-derived CDR1 and CDR2 are LGHNA and YSLEER. V was shortened by 6 bases and J by 1 base, with 8 bases between the two germline ends. This CDR3 contains 13 residues. The CDR3 DNA reads as TGCGCCAGCAGTCTTGCGGGCACAGATACGCAGTATTTT. Protein product: CASSLAGTDTQYF.

This clone came up a few times. The sample has other DNA sequences that encode this CDR3 too. The chain links TRBV11-3 to TRBJ2-3, with D unclear. The CDR3 has 11 amino acids. Germline CDR1 and CDR2: SGHNT and YENEEA. Trimming stripped 1 base from V and 5 bases from J, with 1 base between. The CDR3 region is CASSLGDTQYF. The CDR3 coding sequence is TGTGCCAGCAGCTTAGGAGATACGCAGTATTTT.

The chain carries TRBV4-2 and TRBJ1-2; D is perhaps TRBD1 (5 bases). Germline CDR1 reads LGHNA; CDR2 reads YNFKEQ. The germline V and J ends were trimmed by 1 base and 5 bases, with 14 bases remaining between them. The CDR3 contains 15 residues. CDR3 protein: CASSQGDRVSYGYTF. In DNA, the CDR3 is TGTGCCAGCAGCCAAGGGGACCGCGTTTCGTATGGCTACACCTTC.

This clone was detected a few times. V usage is TRBV19 and J usage is TRBJ2-5; D remains unclear. The germline gives CDR1 LNHDA, CDR2 SQIVND (reference sequence). V was shortened by 5 bases and J by 3 bases, with 7 bases between the two germline ends. The CDR3 has 12 residues. Written as DNA, the CDR3 is TGTGCCAGTAGTCGTGGGGAAGAGACCCAGTACTTC. Protein: CASSRGEETQYF. Combining the CDR3 with reference TRBV19 and TRBJ2-5 gives the whole variable domain DGGITQSPKYLFRKEGQNVTLSCEQNLNHDAMYWYRQDPGQGLRLIYYSQIVNDFQKGDIAEGYSVSREKKESFPLTVTSAQKNPTAFYLCASSRGEETQYFGPGTRLLVL.

This sequence joins TRBV2 and TRBJ2-7; D remains ambiguous. Germline CDR1 is SNHLY and CDR2 is FYNNEI. CDR3 length: 14 residues. Trimming took off 5 bases at V and 0 bases at J, with 11 bases between the two ends. In DNA, the CDR3 is TGTGCCAGCAGTCCCTCGACTGTCTCCTACGAGCAGTACTTC. This sequence encodes CASSPSTVSYEQYF.

The chain is built from TRBV7-9 and TRBJ2-7; possibly TRBD2 for D (6 bases). The germline V gene encodes CDR1 SEHNR and CDR2 FQNEAQ (reference sequence). The length of the CDR3 is 13 residues. Trimming removed 5 bases from V and 4 bases from J, with 12 bases in between. The CDR3 loop reads CASSPGEEYEQYF. The DNA for the CDR3 is TGTGCCAGCAGCCCGGGGGAGGAGTACGAGCAGTACTTC.

This clone came up once. The V and J genes are TRBV7-2 and TRBJ1-3; no clear D gene. Germline V CDR1 and CDR2: SGHTA, FQGNSA. Trimming removed 0 bases from V and 0 bases from J, with 6 bases in between. The CDR3 is 15 amino acids. The CDR3 DNA sequence: TGTGCCAGCAGCTTAGCCTCCCTCTCTGGAAACACCATATATTTT. Translation: CASSLASLSGNTIYF.

In this sample, this clone turned up a few times. The gene calls are TRBV30 and TRBJ2-2; D may correspond to TRBD1 or TRBD2 (5 bases each). Germline V CDR1 and CDR2: GTSNPN, SVGIG (reference sequence). The CDR3 contains 15 residues. V lost 0 bases to trimming and J lost 5 bases, with 13 bases between them. The CDR3 nucleotides read TGTGCCTGGAGTGTACGGGGCAAAGGGACCGGGGAGCTGTTTTTT. Translated: CAWSVRGKGTGELFF.

The chain joins TRBV30 to TRBJ2-2; D remains unclear. The CDR3 spans 17 residues. Germline CDR1 reads GTSNPN; CDR2 reads SVGIG (reference sequence). Trimming cost V 0 bases and J 7 bases, with 21 bases left between them. The CDR3 region has the DNA TGTGCCTGGAGTGTATACATCGTTTGGCATTTTAACGGGGAGCTGTTTTTT. Translation: CAWSVYIVWHFNGELFF.

The chain joins TRBV11-2 to TRBJ2-5; 13 bases match TRBD2. After removal of 4 bases from V and 5 bases from J, the junction contained 4 bases not matched to a gene. The CDR3 spans 15 residues. Per germline, CDR1 SGHAT and CDR2 FQNNGV. CDR3 sequence: CASSSGLAGSETQYF. The CDR3 DNA is TGTGCCAGCAGCTCGGGACTAGCGGGGAGCGAGACCCAGTACTTC.

This clone has only a few counts. The chain has TRBV6-5 and TRBJ2-7, with D unclear. Per germline, CDR1 MNHEY and CDR2 SVGAGI. This CDR3 spans 15 amino acids. The V end was cut by 0 bases, the J end by 6 bases, with 15 bases between. The DNA for the CDR3 is TGTGCCAGCAGTTACTCGATATTTCCCGTGTCCGAGCAGTACTTC. This sequence encodes CASSYSIFPVSEQYF.

This chain links TRBV29-1 with TRBJ1-1; D ambiguous. The germline CDR1 and CDR2 sequences are SQVTM and ANQGSEA. This CDR3 is built from 13 residues. Trimming left V 4 bases short and J 1 base short, with 10 bases between. The CDR3 reads CSVAGDQNTEAFF. CDR3 nucleotides: TGCAGCGTTGCGGGCGATCAGAACACTGAAGCTTTCTTT.

The chain carries TRBV25-1 and TRBJ1-1; D not certain. The CDR3 covers 17 residues. V shed 7 bases and J shed 1 base, with 22 bases lying between them. The germline gives CDR1 MGHDK, CDR2 SYGVNS. The CDR3 DNA follows: TGTGCCAGCACCTCACCCTGGGGTCAAGGGAAGAACACTGAAGCTTTCTTT. As protein: CASTSPWGQGKNTEAFF.

Concerning this clone: Other DNA sequences from this sample encode an identical CDR3 as well. The rearrangement joins TRBV10-3 to TRBJ2-2; D is possibly TRBD1 or TRBD2 (5 bases each). Germline V gene sequence: CDR1 ENHRY, CDR2 SYGVKD. The V end lost 7 bases, the J end lost 0 bases, and 9 bases lay between the germline ends. The CDR3 has 14 amino acids. The CDR3 nucleotides read TGTGCCATCACGGGGACCCCGAACACCGGGGAGCTGTTTTTT. Translation gives CAITGTPNTGELFF.

This rearrangement joins TRBV7-2 to TRBJ1-1; D uncertain. V dropped 1 base and J dropped 6 bases, with 9 bases sitting between them. This CDR3 is built from 13 residues. The V gene's germline CDR1 is SGHTA and CDR2 FQGNSA. The CDR3 DNA reads TGTGCCAGCAGCTTAGGCCTGTCAGCTGAAGCTTTCTTT. It codes for CASSLGLSAEAFF.

This clone has only a few counts. The rearrangement uses TRBV30 and TRBJ2-1; D perhaps matches TRBD1 (5 bases). Trimming stripped 4 bases from V and 0 bases from J, with 10 bases between. CDR1 GTSNPN and CDR2 SVGIG come from the germline V gene (reference sequence). CDR3 length: 14 residues. CDR3 in DNA: TGTGCCTGGATAAGGGGAAGCTCCTACAATGAGCAGTTCTTC. Residues: CAWIRGSSYNEQFF.

The chain uses TRBV2 and TRBJ1-2; a possible D gene is TRBD1 (6 bases). The V and J ends lost 7 bases and 8 bases respectively, with 14 bases between them. Germline V CDR1 and CDR2: SNHLY, FYNNEI. CDR3 size: 12 residues. In DNA, the CDR3 is TGTGCCAGCATCGACGCAGGGGACGGCTACACCTTC. It is translated as CASIDAGDGYTF.

The chain joins TRBV9 to TRBJ2-3; D may be TRBD1 or TRBD2 (6 bases each). The CDR3 consists of 15 residues. V lost 0 bases, J lost 0 bases, and 8 bases lay in between. Germline V gene sequence: CDR1 SGDLS, CDR2 YYNGEE. The CDR3 nucleotides are TGTGCCAGCAGCGTAGGGGGGGCAAGCACAGATACGCAGTATTTT. Translated: CASSVGGASTDTQYF.

This chain uses TRBV7-2 with TRBJ2-2, with a weak D call TRBD2 (6 bases). V was cut by 1 base and J by 8 bases, with 17 bases left in between. Germline V gene sequence: CDR1 SGHTA, CDR2 FQGNSA. CDR3 length: 16 residues. CDR3 region: CASSLVGTQHRGELFF. The DNA for the CDR3 is TGTGCCAGCAGCTTAGTGGGGACTCAACACAGGGGGGAGCTGTTTTTT.

The chain joins TRBV11-2 to TRBJ1-5, with unresolved D. This CDR3 has 13 residues. Germline CDR1 is SGHAT and CDR2 is FQNNGV. Trimming took 3 bases from V and 9 from J, leaving 12 bases between them. The CDR3 DNA reads as TGTGCCAGCAGCTTGGAAGGCCCGGGGCCCCAGCATTTT. This encodes CASSLEGPGPQHF. The variable domain in full, completed from reference TRBV11-2 and TRBJ1-5, reads EAGVAQSPRYKIIEKRQSVAFWCNPISGHATLYWYQQILGQGPKLLIQFQNNGVVDDSQLPKDRFSAERLKGVDSTLKIQPAKLEDSAVYLCASSLEGPGPQHFGDGTRLSIL.

The rearrangement uses TRBV7-2 and TRBJ2-7; D remains unclear. Trimming stripped 2 bases from V and 3 bases from J, with 14 bases between. CDR3 length equals 15 residues. From germline, CDR1 is SGHTA and CDR2 FQGNSA. The DNA of the CDR3 is TGTGCCAGCAGCTTAACCCACCTCCTGGACTACGAGCAGTACTTC. It yields the protein CASSLTHLLDYEQYF.

J is TRBJ2-4 and V is TRBV29-1; D tentatively reads TRBD1 or TRBD2 (7 bases each). V was cut by 3 bases and J by 0 bases, with 27 bases left in between. CDR3 length equals 20 residues. Per the germline V gene, CDR1 is SQVTM and CDR2 is ANQGSEA. The CDR3 DNA reads as TGCAGCGTTGACCCCAGGGGGGGGACCTTAGGGAATATAGCCAAAAACATTCAGTACTTC. This encodes CSVDPRGGTLGNIAKNIQYF.

The rearrangement joins TRBV12-5 to TRBJ2-7; possible D gene TRBD2, 5 bases. Germline CDR1 LGHNT, CDR2 FRNRAP. With 2 bases removed from V and 2 bases from J, the gap between germline ends came to 10 bases. The CDR3 extends over 14 amino acids. The CDR3 DNA follows: TGTGCTAGTGGTTTGCCGGAGGTGACCTACGAGCAGTACTTC. Amino acid sequence: CASGLPEVTYEQYF.